This TCR beta chain was sequenced during a study of spatial heterogeneity in lung cancer. As for the study in general: The cohort: 70 to 75 early-stage, untreated non-small cell lung cancer patients. Available PBMC from follow-up, collected a median of roughly two years after resection, underwent sequencing.

Time point defined: blood at routine non-recurrence follow-up after resection. From tumor, nontumor lung or frozen PBMC, whole RNA was taken unsorted for sequencing. V lost 3 bases, J lost 0 bases, and 11 bases lay in between. Germline CDR1 reads WSHSY; CDR2 reads SAAADI. CDR3 length: 15 residues. This clonotype has only a few counts. The antigen is undetermined. Study observations and caveats: Tumor TCRs that were ubiquitous and expanded showed up in blood more at resection than follow-up.

TCRdb reprocessed the 5' RACE reads with MiXCR, giving one entry per CDR3 protein. The data show tens of thousands of distinct CDR3 sequences, just under 20% seen once. Sequenced material: PBMCs, taken at follow-up. The chain uses TRBV10-2 and TRBJ1-2; unclear D gene. This TCR came from a male donor with early-stage non-small cell lung cancer. The CDR3 here is CASSDSSGANYGYTF. CDR3 nucleotide sequence: TGCGCCAGCAGTGATTCTTCAGGAGCTAACTATGGCTACACCTTC.